The entry below gives a single T cell receptor (beta chain) sequence along with its context. Its specific antigen is unknown. Per-base quality was not reported, and no clone a single base away is much larger than it. TCRbeta CDR3 regions were amplified from genomic DNA using the immunoSEQ Assay, a bias-controlled multiplex PCR. As for how the authors treated the data: Nucleated cell counts per sample were estimated from amplification of reference gene primers within the assay. Sequence reads were collapsed and filtered to measure the absolute abundance of every unique TCRbeta CDR3 rearrangement. For each sample, productive Simpson clonality was calculated by taking the square root of Simpson's diversity index across productive rearrangements. This immuneACCESS table, as held by TCRdb, lists in-frame sequences with V and J called but not all clones. Of the missing ones, under half trace to an unresolved V gene in checked studies; the others have no known cause. D and trimming were read from the DNA, whereas the V and J calls and clone size are those reported in that table. The sample table shows some 50,000 clones, and 84% are seen once. The top ten clones comprise less than 10% of the sample.

The data were taken from a study of blood T cell repertoires in COVID-19 (dated by TCRdb to about 2020). For the wider study: Collaborator samples came from the United States, Italy and Spain and covered acute and convalescent phases of COVID-19. The material from the prospective study consisted of cDNA or gDNA derived from T cells, B-cell-depleted T cells, or PBMCs. Deeply sampled blood TCRbeta repertoires from subjects exposed to, actively infected with, or recovered from COVID-19 were included in the dataset. The repertoires were made available in a free public database intended to serve as a resource for research on the immune response to SARS-CoV-2. Samples came from the ongoing ImmuneRACE study (first 160 participants) plus 1,254 subjects from 6 global collaborators. HLA class I and class II types, where available, came from metadata supplied by the sample provider rather than from assay-based typing. Nearly every sample came with metadata listing a de-identified subject ID, COVID-19 status, age in years and sex. Paper-wide results and their limitations: The amount of clinical and demographic metadata varied by source and participant and was provided uncurated.

Whole blood was collected in K2EDTA tubes by collaborating institutions according to the institutions' own protocols. For TCRbeta analysis, collaborator samples were shipped as frozen whole blood, as isolated PBMCs, or as DNA extracted from either sample type. The sequencing sample was made of peripheral blood. This receptor was obtained from a human donor in a cohort sampled during active COVID-19.

The CDR3 region reads CASSFMPAYEQYF. The DNA sequence is given as TGTGCCAGCAGCTTCATGCCAGCCTACGAGCAGTACTTC. This chain joins TRBV5-4 to TRBJ2-7, with no reliable assignment of the D segment. Taken from the germline V gene (reference sequence), the CDR1 and CDR2 loops are SGHNT and YYREEE. The junction carries 8 bases between V and J, which are trimmed by 2 bases and 2 bases respectively. The CDR3 holds 13 amino acids from the cysteine to the phenylalanine. The DNA shown is the 39-base CDR3, in frame from base 1.